These 23 T cell receptor beta chains originate from one sample sequenced in a study of T cell responses to AZD1222 COVID-19 vaccine. TCRdb keeps only in-frame clones here, not all; method: immunoSEQ multiplex PCR. The sample shows 110,000 or so clones, approximately 85% of them seen only once. Material: peripheral blood, obtained on day 0 of AZD1222 vaccination. All receptors come from an adult in good health.

This chain connects TRBV6-5 to TRBJ2-7; D is ambiguous. V lost 0 bases and J 2 bases, leaving 11 bases between the germline ends. Germline-derived CDR1 and CDR2 are MNHEY and SVGAGI. The CDR3 extends over 15 amino acids. The CDR3 loop reads CASSYSFIGTYEQYF. DNA of the CDR3: TGTGCCAGCAGTTACTCGTTTATAGGGACCTACGAGCAGTACTTC.

CDR3 bases: TGTGCCAGCAGCCAGAGTTACGATCCCGGGGAGCTGTTTTTT. Translated, it gives CASSQSYDPGELFF. V usage is TRBV3-1 (or the pseudogene TRBV3-2) and J usage is TRBJ2-2, with D unclear. The CDR3 is 14 amino acids. V lost 3 bases and J lost 6, with 11 bases in between. Germline V CDR1 and CDR2: LGHDT, YNNKEL (reference sequence).

The rearrangement uses TRBV29-1 and TRBJ2-1; D remains unclear. The CDR3 spans 11 residues. CDR1 is SQVTM and CDR2 is ANQGSEA in the germline V gene. Trimming pared 6 bases from V and 3 bases from J, leaving 6 bases between. Here the CDR3 reads CSVHNYNEQFF. DNA of the CDR3: TGCAGCGTGCACAACTACAATGAGCAGTTCTTC.

V usage is TRBV4-1 and J usage is TRBJ1-3; D call uncertain. CDR3 size: 17 residues. Germline-derived CDR1 and CDR2 are MGHRA and YSYEKL. Trimming pared 3 bases from V and 2 bases from J, leaving 17 bases between. CDR3 sequence: CASSQPVRRKTGNTIYF. In DNA, the CDR3 is TGCGCCAGCAGCCAGCCCGTAAGGCGGAAAACTGGAAACACCATATATTTT.

The chain is built from TRBV10-3 and TRBJ2-7; D possibly uses TRBD1 or TRBD2 (5 bases each). This CDR3 spans 14 amino acids. Germline CDR1 ENHRY, CDR2 SYGVKD. V lost 10 bases, J lost 10 bases, and 26 bases lay in between. In nucleotides, the CDR3 is TGTGCCAACAGGCCATCAGGTGAGGGATCAGAACAGTACTTC. Its translation: CANRPSGEGSEQYF.

This chain links TRBV4-3 with TRBJ1-3; tentative D call: TRBD1 (5 bases). V dropped 0 bases and J dropped 2 bases, with 14 bases sitting between them. Germline lookup yields CDR1 LGHNA and CDR2 YSLEER. The CDR3 sequence is 17 residues long. This CDR3 reads CASSQEFRGPAGNTIYF. CDR3 in DNA: TGCGCCAGCAGCCAAGAATTTCGGGGACCGGCTGGAAACACCATATATTTT.

This clone came up a few times. The chain has TRBV20-1 and TRBJ2-1, with 7 bases that match TRBD2. The germline gives CDR1 DFQATT, CDR2 SNEGSKA (reference sequence). V dropped 4 bases and J dropped 6; count of bases not matched to a gene: 3. This CDR3 is 12 amino acids long. DNA for the CDR3: TGCAGTGCTACTGAGCGGGGCAATGAGCAGTTCTTC. It yields the protein CSATERGNEQFF.

The genes are TRBV3-1 (or the pseudogene TRBV3-2) and TRBJ2-2, with a weak D call TRBD2 (6 bases). Trimming took off 0 bases at V and 1 base at J, with 12 bases between the two ends. The CDR3 sequence is 17 residues long. CDR1 is LGHDT, CDR2 YNNKEL, per germline (reference sequence). CDR3 residues: CASSQDFGTLNTGELFF. In nucleotides, the CDR3 is TGTGCCAGCAGCCAAGATTTTGGGACTTTGAACACCGGGGAGCTGTTTTTT.

V and J are TRBV19 and TRBJ2-7; unclear D gene. The length of the CDR3 is 14 residues. Per germline, CDR1 LNHDA and CDR2 SQIVND (reference sequence). Trimming stripped 3 bases from V and 7 bases from J, with 16 bases between. CDR3 nucleotides: TGTGCCAGTAGTATGAACTTTCGCCGTCAGGAGCAGTACTTC. Residues: CASSMNFRRQEQYF.

The chain recombines TRBV6-2 or TRBV6-3 with TRBJ2-7, with D possibly TRBD2 on 5 matching bases. CDR1 and CDR2 from the germline V gene are MNHEY and SVGEGT. V lost 5 bases and J 4 bases, leaving 12 bases between the germline ends. CDR3 length equals 13 residues. In DNA, the CDR3 is TGTGCCAGCAGTCTCCGGGAAGGTTACGAGCAGTACTTC. Protein: CASSLREGYEQYF.

The V call is TRBV10-3, the J call TRBJ1-5; D unclear. The CDR3 is 15 amino acids. V dropped 0 bases and J dropped 3 bases, with 9 bases sitting between them. The germline V gene has CDR1 ENHRY and CDR2 SYGVKD. The CDR3 nucleotides read TGTGCCATCAGTGAGTCTGAGGGTAACAATCAGCCCCAGCATTTT. This codes for CAISESEGNNQPQHF.

This clone was detected only once. This chain uses TRBV5-1 with TRBJ1-3; 9 bases agree with TRBD1. Germline loops: CDR1 SGHRS, CDR2 YFSETQ. V lost 4 bases and J lost 8; bases outside the gene matches: 13. The CDR3 is 16 amino acids. CDR3 bases: TGCGCCAGCAGCCTCCTCGGGACAGGGCTTTCGGACACCATATATTTT. Translation: CASSLLGTGLSDTIYF.

This clone was seen a single time. J is TRBJ1-1 and V is TRBV11-2, with a weak D call TRBD1 (6 bases). The CDR3 loop spans 16 amino acids. Germline-derived CDR1 and CDR2 are SGHAT and FQNNGV. Trimming shortened V by 2 bases and J by 5 bases, and 18 bases separated the two germline ends. The CDR3, as DNA: TGTGCCAGCAGCTTAAAGAGGGGGAGTAGGTCGACTGAAGCTTTCTTT. It specifies CASSLKRGSRSTEAFF.

This chain links TRBV18 with TRBJ1-2; D gene uncertain. Germline V CDR1 and CDR2: KGHSH, LQKENI. V lost 3 bases and J lost 6, with 14 bases in between. The CDR3 runs to 14 residues. CDR3 in DNA: TGTGCCAGCTCACCGAGCAAGGGAAATAATGGCTACACCTTC. It encodes CASSPSKGNNGYTF.

The chain couples TRBV28 to TRBJ1-2; 8 bases line up with TRBD1. After removal of 5 bases from V and 4 bases from J, the junction contained 9 bases not matched to a gene. The CDR3 has 15 amino acids. Germline-derived CDR1 and CDR2 are MDHEN and SYDVKM. CDR3 in amino acids: CASSPRTGIGYGYTF. For the CDR3, the DNA is TGTGCCAGCAGTCCACGGACAGGGATCGGCTATGGCTACACCTTC.

The rearrangement links TRBV4-1 to TRBJ2-7; 8 nucleotides agree with TRBD2. The V gene end was trimmed by 0 bases and the J gene end by 3 bases; junction bases not matched to a gene: 7. From germline, CDR1 is MGHRA and CDR2 YSYEKL. CDR3 length equals 16 residues. CDR3 nucleotide sequence: TGCGCCAGCAGCCAAGACCGGCGGGGGGTAGACTACGAGCAGTACTTC. This sequence encodes CASSQDRRGVDYEQYF.

This sequence joins TRBV18 and TRBJ1-4; tentatively, D is TRBD1 (5 bases). CDR1 and CDR2 from the germline V gene are KGHSH and LQKENI. Trimming shortened V by 5 bases and J by 7 bases, and 14 bases separated the two germline ends. There are 14 residues in the CDR3. The CDR3 here is CASSFGMGGEKLFF. The CDR3 region has the DNA TGTGCCAGCTCATTCGGGATGGGGGGTGAAAAACTGTTTTTT.

V is TRBV7-6 and J is TRBJ1-1; maybe TRBD1 (5 bases). Germline V CDR1 and CDR2: SGHVS, FNYEAQ. V was trimmed by 7 bases and J by 5 bases, leaving 14 bases between them. This CDR3 has 13 amino acids. CDR3 sequence reads: CASKALGATEAFF. Written as DNA, the CDR3 is TGTGCCAGCAAGGCCCTTGGGGCAACTGAAGCTTTCTTT.

This chain links TRBV27 with TRBJ1-5; D perhaps matches TRBD1 (6 bases). V was clipped by 5 bases and J by 4 bases, with 15 bases between them. CDR1 and CDR2 (germline): MNHEY, SMNVEV (reference sequence). CDR3 length: 15 amino acids. In DNA, the CDR3 is TGTGCCAGCAGTGAGGGAGGGGGGAATAATCAGCCCCAGCATTTT. This codes for CASSEGGGNNQPQHF.

The chain carries TRBV5-6 and TRBJ2-7, with D perhaps given as TRBD1 or TRBD2 (7 bases each). V gave up 5 bases and J gave up 8 bases, with 23 bases separating them. Looked up from germline, CDR1 is SGHDT and CDR2 is YYEEEE. The CDR3 covers 15 residues. CDR3 in DNA: TGTGCCAGCAGTTCGGAGGGAGGGGGCGCCGGGCAGCAGTACTTC. Protein product: CASSSEGGGAGQQYF.

V is TRBV5-1 and J is TRBJ2-7; 7 bases line up with TRBD2. The trim removed 5 bases at V and 3 bases at J, leaving 8 bases unmatched. The CDR3 has 14 amino acids. Germline CDR1 and CDR2: SGHRS and YFSETQ. The CDR3 nucleotides are TGCGCCAGCAGAGCTGGGACTACCAACTACGAGCAGTACTTC. The encoded protein is CASRAGTTNYEQYF.

The chain has TRBV6-4 and TRBJ2-7, with 12 bases that match TRBD1. The CDR3 is made up of 14 amino acids. The trim removed 2 bases at V and 8 bases at J, leaving 4 bases unmatched. The germline V gene encodes CDR1 MRHNA and CDR2 SNTAGT. CDR3 DNA: TGTGCCAGCAGTGACGGGACAGGGGGCGGCCAGCAGTACTTC. It is translated as CASSDGTGGGQQYF.

This clone was recorded only once. The J gene is TRBJ2-1, the V gene TRBV24-1; D is perhaps TRBD1 or TRBD2 (5 bases each). Trimming left V 2 bases short and J 2 bases short, with 12 bases between. Germline CDR1 is KGHDR and CDR2 is SFDVKD. The CDR3 sequence is 16 residues long. The CDR3 region is CATSDSRDVAYNEQFF. CDR3 nucleotides: TGTGCCACCAGTGATTCGAGGGACGTCGCCTACAATGAGCAGTTCTTC.